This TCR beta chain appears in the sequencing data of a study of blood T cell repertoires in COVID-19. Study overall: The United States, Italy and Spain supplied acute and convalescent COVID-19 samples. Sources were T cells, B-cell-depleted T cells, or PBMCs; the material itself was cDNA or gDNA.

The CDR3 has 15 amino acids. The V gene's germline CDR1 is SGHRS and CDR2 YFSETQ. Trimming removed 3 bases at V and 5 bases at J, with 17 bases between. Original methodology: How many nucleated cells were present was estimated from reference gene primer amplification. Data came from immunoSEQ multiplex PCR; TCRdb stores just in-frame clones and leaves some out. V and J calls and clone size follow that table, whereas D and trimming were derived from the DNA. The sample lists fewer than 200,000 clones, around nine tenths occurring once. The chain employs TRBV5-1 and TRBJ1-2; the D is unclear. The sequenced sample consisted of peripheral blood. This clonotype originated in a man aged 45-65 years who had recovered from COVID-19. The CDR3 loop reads CASSSISSGEYGYTF. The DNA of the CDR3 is TGCGCCAGCAGCTCAATCTCTAGCGGAGAATATGGCTACACCTTC.